This TCR beta chain was recorded in a study of regulatory T cells in long-lasting Graves disease. Time point meaning: newly diagnosed GD, antithyroid drugs for less than 3 months. TCR sequences were obtained from RNA taken from PBMCs. V was cut by 6 bases and J by 9 bases, with 9 bases left in between. The CDR3 sequence is 10 residues long. Germline CDR1 reads DFQATT; CDR2 reads SNEGSKA (reference sequence). This clonotype was observed at least ten times. The antigen is undetermined. Study-wide results and limits: It was in persistent disease that TRBV28, TRBJ1-2 and TRBJ2-5 were favored.

Arm-PCR of CDR3 regions and iRepertoire HTBI primers were the basis on which TCR beta libraries were built. TCRdb independently ran MiXCR on the multiplex PCR reads; one entry per CDR3 protein. The data contain over 350,000 distinct CDR3 sequences, 12% to 15% of them singletons. This same sample was also part of a study on T cells in Graves' hyperthyroidism and ophthalmopathy. That source notes: Graves' hyperthyroidism showing no ophthalmopathy progression within 18 months was considered stable.

The rearrangement uses TRBV20-1 and TRBJ2-1; D is undetermined. Sequences were derived from peripheral blood mononuclear cells (PBMCs), sampled at new diagnosis, from a patient treated with antithyroid drugs. The TCR originated in a woman between 50 and 59 years old with Graves disease. CDR3 coding DNA: TGCAGTGCCCCGCATAGTGAGCAGTTCTTC. Translated, it gives CSAPHSEQFF.